Below, 30 T cell receptor beta chains from the same sample are listed, as sequenced in a study of T cells in Graves' hyperthyroidism and ophthalmopathy. RNA transcripts gave rise to amplified TCR beta CDR3 regions. HTBI primers were the set used in a first-round RT-PCR of the TCR CDR3. TCRdb ran MiXCR on the multiplex PCR reads and lists one entry per CDR3 protein. Among a few hundred thousand distinct CDR3 sequences listed, roughly 14% were seen once. The specimen was blood. The receptors stem from a woman aged 18-35 years with Graves' hyperthyroidism.

This clonotype was observed a handful of times. The CDR3 spells CATSRGGVLYGYTF. In DNA, the CDR3 is TGTGCCACCAGCAGAGGCGGGGTTCTATATGGCTACACCTTC. The chain joins TRBV15 to TRBJ1-2; unclear D gene. The CDR3 runs to 14 residues. The V and J ends lost 1 base and 5 bases respectively, with 11 bases between them. From germline, CDR1 is LNHNV and CDR2 YYDKDF (reference sequence).

This clonotype has just a few counts. J is TRBJ2-6 and V is TRBV5-1; no clear D. Trimming removed 0 bases at V and 0 bases at J, with 16 bases between. This CDR3 has 19 amino acids. CDR1 and CDR2 from the germline V gene are SGHRS and YFSETQ. CDR3 sequence: CASSLGLLGSDSGANVLTF. The CDR3 DNA is TGCGCCAGCAGCTTGGGCTTGCTAGGCAGCGACTCTGGGGCCAACGTCCTGACTTTC.

This clonotype has a count of ten or more. The V gene is TRBV3-1, the J gene TRBJ1-1; D not certain. The CDR3 has 15 residues. V shed 4 bases and J shed 1 base, with 13 bases lying between them. Looked up from germline, CDR1 is LGHDT and CDR2 is YNNKEL (reference sequence). The chain's CDR3 is CASSPTAGANTEAFF. The CDR3 coding sequence is TGTGCCAGCAGCCCCACCGCGGGCGCGAACACTGAAGCTTTCTTT.

The V call is TRBV12-3 or TRBV12-4, the J call TRBJ1-4; 8 positions agree with TRBD1. Trimming cost V 5 bases and J 7 bases; bases outside gene matches: 6. CDR3 length equals 14 residues. This CDR3 reads CASSARTGSEKLFF. As DNA, the CDR3 is TGTGCCAGCAGTGCCCGGACAGGGAGTGAAAAACTGTTTTTT.

This clonotype was detected ten times or more. The gene calls are TRBV2 and TRBJ2-2; D not certain. This CDR3 is built from 14 residues. Looked up from germline, CDR1 is SNHLY and CDR2 is FYNNEI. V was clipped by 3 bases and J by 3 bases, with 8 bases between them. The chain's CDR3 is CASSEGSYTGELFF. In DNA, the CDR3 is TGTGCCAGCAGTGAGGGCAGCTACACCGGGGAGCTGTTTTTT.

This clonotype was detected a few times. CDR3 protein: CSGGPNYGYTF. CDR3 bases: TGCTCGGGGGGGCCTAACTATGGCTACACCTTC. The chain links TRBV20-1 to TRBJ1-2; possibly TRBD1 for D (6 bases). CDR1 is DFQATT and CDR2 is SNEGSKA in the germline V gene (reference sequence). The CDR3 runs to 11 residues.

The rearrangement links TRBV7-8 to TRBJ1-1, with TRBD1 identical over 9 bases. The CDR3 covers 14 residues. V trimming: 5 bases; J trimming: 5 bases; junction bases outside the gene matches: 6. Per germline, CDR1 SGHVS and CDR2 FQNEAQ. The CDR3 here is CASSVGTGRTEAFF. The CDR3 DNA reads as TGTGCCAGCAGCGTCGGGACAGGGAGAACTGAAGCTTTCTTT.

The chain uses TRBV6-1 and TRBJ2-3; 8 bases line up with TRBD2. The CDR3 is 16 amino acids. V gave up 5 bases and J gave up 2 bases; unmatched junction bases: 9. In germline, CDR1 is MNHNS, CDR2 SASEGT. CDR3 region: CASSLLSGGVTDTQYF. The CDR3 bases are TGTGCCAGCAGTCTCCTTTCGGGAGGGGTCACAGATACGCAGTATTTT.

The chain carries TRBV7-9 and TRBJ1-2; D uncertain. This CDR3 comprises 15 residues. V dropped 1 base and J dropped 4 bases, with 13 bases sitting between them. Germline CDR1 and CDR2: SEHNR and FQNEAQ (reference sequence). The CDR3 nucleotides read TGTGCCAGCAGCTTAGTCGGTCGGGAGGGCTATGGCTACACCTTC. Translating gives CASSLVGREGYGYTF.

This clonotype came up a few times. The chain joins TRBV5-1 to TRBJ2-5; TRBD2 is a possible D gene (6 bases). The V gene lost 1 base and the J gene lost 2 bases, with 12 bases spanning the gap. This CDR3 spans 15 amino acids. Germline V gene lookup returns CDR1 SGHRS and CDR2 YFSETQ. CDR3 region: CASSLTGGRQETQYF. The CDR3 DNA is TGCGCCAGCAGCTTGACCGGGGGTCGACAAGAGACCCAGTACTTC.

This clonotype was picked up many times. The V and J genes are TRBV7-8 and TRBJ2-3; D may be TRBD1 or TRBD2 (5 bases each). Trimming cost V 5 bases and J 4 bases, with 22 bases left between them. Germline loops: CDR1 SGHVS, CDR2 FQNEAQ. This CDR3 is 17 amino acids long. The CDR3 loop reads CASSLGTMAATSDTQYF. The CDR3 DNA sequence: TGTGCCAGCAGCCTAGGGACGATGGCTGCAACCTCAGATACGCAGTATTTT.

This clonotype was observed at least ten times. The rearrangement links TRBV20-1 to TRBJ1-2; 7 bases line up with TRBD1. Germline V CDR1 and CDR2: DFQATT, SNEGSKA (reference sequence). The CDR3 totals 15 residues. Trimming at V came to 8 bases and at J to 4 bases, leaving 16 bases not matched to a gene. The CDR3 bases are TGCAGTAACGTACAAGGGGGCGGATGGAGCTATGGCTACACCTTC. Translation gives CSNVQGGGWSYGYTF.

This clonotype was picked up a small number of times. The chain combines TRBV28 with TRBJ2-7, with a weak D call TRBD1 (5 bases). Germline V gene sequence: CDR1 MDHEN, CDR2 SYDVKM. This CDR3 is 13 amino acids long. The ends were cut back, 8 bases at V and 2 bases at J, with 13 bases in the middle. The CDR3, as DNA: TGTGCCAGCTCCGATACAGGAACCTACGAGCAGTACTTC. Translated: CASSDTGTYEQYF.

This clonotype was counted at least ten times. V usage is TRBV28 and J usage is TRBJ2-1; D possibly corresponds to TRBD2 (5 bases). With 4 bases removed from V and 1 base from J, the gap between germline ends came to 14 bases. The CDR3 spans 16 residues. Germline CDR1 and CDR2: MDHEN and SYDVKM. The CDR3 sequence is CASSSPPPGSYNEQFF. CDR3 nucleotide sequence: TGTGCCAGCAGTTCCCCTCCACCGGGGTCCTACAATGAGCAGTTCTTC.

The table lists this clonotype with many counts. This rearrangement joins TRBV28 to TRBJ2-6; D unclear. Trimming removed 5 bases at V and 0 bases at J, with 8 bases between. This CDR3 contains 15 residues. Germline CDR1 is MDHEN and CDR2 is SYDVKM. The CDR3 reads CASSPPGSGANVLTF. Written as DNA, the CDR3 is TGTGCCAGCAGTCCTCCTGGCTCTGGGGCCAACGTCCTGACTTTC. The full variable domain, rest sourced from reference TRBV28 and TRBJ2-6, is DVKVTQSSRYLVKRTGEKVFLECVQDMDHENMFWYRQDPGLGLRLIYFSYDVKMKEKGDIPEGYSVSREKKERFSLILESASTNQTSMYLCASSPPGSGANVLTFGAGSRLTVL.

J is TRBJ2-7 and V is TRBV20-1; D may match TRBD1 or TRBD2 (5 bases each). V lost 3 bases and J 5 bases, leaving 20 bases between the germline ends. Per germline, CDR1 DFQATT and CDR2 SNEGSKA (reference sequence). The CDR3 is 15 residues long. The CDR3 is CSASTRRQYPHEQYF. DNA of the CDR3: TGCAGTGCTAGCACTAGACGACAGTACCCGCACGAGCAGTACTTC.

This clonotype was seen repeatedly, ten times or more. J is TRBJ2-7 and V is TRBV27; a possible D gene is TRBD1 (6 bases). Germline CDR1 reads MNHEY; CDR2 reads SMNVEV (reference sequence). Trimming cost V 7 bases and J 2 bases, with 15 bases left between them. The CDR3 contains 14 residues. The CDR3 coding sequence is TGTGCCAGCAAGTTTCGGGACACAACCTACGAGCAGTACTTC. It codes for CASKFRDTTYEQYF.

This clonotype was detected many times. The gene calls are TRBV6-1 and TRBJ2-1, with 8 bases matching TRBD2. The CDR3 length is 15 residues. Trimming at V came to 1 base and at J to 4 bases, leaving 3 bases not matched to a gene. Germline CDR1 is MNHNS and CDR2 is SASEGT. CDR3 DNA: TGTGCCAGCAGTGAAGGCGGGGGGAATTACAATGAGCAGTTCTTC. Translation gives CASSEGGGNYNEQFF.

This clonotype was found many times. The chain is built from TRBV6-1 and TRBJ2-7, with D possibly TRBD1 on 6 matching bases. The V end was cut by 3 bases, the J end by 3 bases, with 12 bases between. CDR1 is MNHNS, CDR2 SASEGT, per germline. CDR3 length: 14 amino acids. The DNA for the CDR3 is TGTGCCAGCAGTGAGCTCCCGACAGGCTACGAGCAGTACTTC. It specifies CASSELPTGYEQYF.

Many counts were recorded for this clonotype. The gene calls are TRBV2 and TRBJ1-4; maybe TRBD1 (6 bases). V was cut by 6 bases and J by 5 bases, with 10 bases left in between. The CDR3 is 13 amino acids. Germline values: CDR1 SNHLY, CDR2 FYNNEI. CDR3 sequence: CASRGGLNEKLFF. The CDR3 DNA follows: TGTGCCAGCAGGGGGGGGCTAAATGAAAAACTGTTTTTT.

The chain employs TRBV7-9 and TRBJ2-3; the D is unclear. The germline V gene encodes CDR1 SEHNR and CDR2 FQNEAQ (reference sequence). The V and J ends lost 3 bases and 4 bases respectively, with 8 bases between them. CDR3 length: 13 residues. DNA for the CDR3: TGTGCCAGCAGCTTTATGTTGGCAGATACGCAGTATTTT. Translated: CASSFMLADTQYF.

This clonotype has ten or more counts. V and J are TRBV7-2 and TRBJ1-2, with a weak D call TRBD1 (5 bases). The CDR3 spans 15 residues. Germline CDR1 is SGHTA and CDR2 is FQGNSA. V gave up 5 bases and J gave up 4 bases, with 17 bases separating them. The CDR3 loop reads CASSLGAGGSYGYTF. CDR3 DNA sequence: TGTGCCAGCAGCCTAGGGGCCGGGGGTAGCTATGGCTACACCTTC. Full variable domain (remainder filled in from reference TRBV7-2 and TRBJ1-2): GAGVSQSPSNKVTEKGKDVELRCDPISGHTALYWYRQSLGQGLEFLIYFQGNSAPDKSGLPSDRFSAERTGGSVSTLTIQRTQQEDSAVYLCASSLGAGGSYGYTFGSGTRLTVV.

This clonotype has only a few counts. The chain recombines TRBV20-1 with TRBJ1-2, with unresolved D. This CDR3 is built from 13 residues. V lost 6 bases to trimming and J lost 4 bases, with 15 bases between them. Per germline, CDR1 DFQATT and CDR2 SNEGSKA (reference sequence). The CDR3 spells CSAQGAEIYGYTF. CDR3 nucleotides: TGCAGTGCCCAAGGAGCAGAAATCTATGGCTACACCTTC.

The V call is TRBV27, the J call TRBJ2-1; 7 nucleotides line up with TRBD2. CDR1 is MNHEY and CDR2 is SMNVEV in the germline V gene (reference sequence). V lost 6 bases, J lost 5 bases, and 10 bases stayed unmatched. The CDR3 is 15 residues long. The chain's CDR3 is CASSQTSPKDNEQFF. CDR3 DNA: TGTGCCAGCAGCCAGACTAGCCCGAAAGACAATGAGCAGTTCTTC.

The sample holds one count of this clonotype. A single base separates this from a much larger clone, so it may be a read error. The rearrangement links TRBV5-1 to TRBJ1-3; D remains ambiguous. The CDR3 has 14 amino acids. Trimming stripped 4 bases from V and 2 bases from J, with 10 bases between. The V gene's germline CDR1 is SGHRS and CDR2 YFSETQ. For the CDR3, the DNA is TGCGCCAGCAGCCCCAACCTCCCTGGAAACACCATATATTTT. Its translation is CASSPNLPGNTIYF.

The rearrangement joins TRBV7-2 to TRBJ2-7; 7 nucleotides match TRBD1. The CDR3 has 15 amino acids. J gave up 0 bases and V 4 bases, and 6 bases lay outside the gene matches. The germline V gene has CDR1 SGHTA and CDR2 FQGNSA. CDR3 sequence: CASSYRQGYSYEQYF. DNA for the CDR3: TGTGCCAGCAGCTATCGACAGGGCTACTCCTACGAGCAGTACTTC. The full variable domain, rest sourced from reference TRBV7-2 and TRBJ2-7, is GAGVSQSPSNKVTEKGKDVELRCDPISGHTALYWYRQSLGQGLEFLIYFQGNSAPDKSGLPSDRFSAERTGGSVSTLTIQRTQQEDSAVYLCASSYRQGYSYEQYFGPGTRLTVT.

The table lists this clonotype with many counts. V usage is TRBV27 and J usage is TRBJ1-1; possibly TRBD1 for D (5 bases). V was shortened by 2 bases and J by 1 base, with 23 bases between the two germline ends. CDR1 and CDR2 from the germline V gene are MNHEY and SMNVEV (reference sequence). There are 19 residues in the CDR3. The CDR3 protein is CASSLVLTGGVGANTEAFF. CDR3 DNA sequence: TGTGCCAGCAGTTTAGTTTTGACCGGAGGGGTAGGGGCGAACACTGAAGCTTTCTTT.

This clonotype was seen at least ten times. The V call is TRBV7-8, the J call TRBJ2-4; D not certain. The germline CDR1 and CDR2 sequences are SGHVS and FQNEAQ. The CDR3 runs 12 residues. Deletions cut 5 bases from V and 8 bases from J, with 10 bases between. The CDR3 coding sequence is TGTGCCAGCAGCCCCCCGTCAGACATTCAGTACTTC. Protein sequence: CASSPPSDIQYF.

The CDR3 loop reads CATSETASGIRSTDTQYF. The CDR3 DNA sequence: TGTGCCACCAGTGAGACCGCTAGCGGGATTCGTAGCACAGATACGCAGTATTTT. The chain links TRBV24-1 to TRBJ2-3; 9 nucleotides line up with TRBD2. The V gene's germline CDR1 is KGHDR and CDR2 SFDVKD. V shed 4 bases and J 0 bases; nucleotides not matched to a gene: 10. The CDR3 length is 18 residues.

Points on this clonotype: This may stem from a read error, because a much larger clone lies one nucleotide away. The chain employs TRBV4-1 and TRBJ1-5; the match to TRBD1 covers 8 bases. Germline V gene data show CDR1 as MGHRA and CDR2 as YSYEKL. The CDR3 runs to 16 residues. J gave up 5 bases and V 7 bases, and 13 bases lay outside the gene matches. The DNA of the CDR3 is TGCGCCAGCAACAATGACCCGACAGGGGCGGATCAGCCCCAGCATTTT. This sequence encodes CASNNDPTGADQPQHF.